The 29 T cell receptor beta chains given below trace back to one sample, sequenced in a study of OX40 agonist ivuxolimab in advanced cancers. Sequencing was performed with immunoSEQ multiplex PCR; in TCRdb, only in-frame clones are kept and a portion is missing. The sample includes some 28,000 clones, approximately 86% of them seen just once. This material consisted of CD4+ or CD8+ T cells sorted from blood, taken in a trial of the OX40 agonist ivuxolimab. The receptors shown here come from an adult with an advanced solid tumor such as melanoma, head and neck, liver or kidney cancer.

This chain uses TRBV5-1 with TRBJ2-3; D not certain. Trimming cost V 6 bases and J 3 bases, with 14 bases left between them. Germline CDR1 SGHRS, CDR2 YFSETQ. The CDR3 runs 14 residues. CDR3 sequence (DNA): TGCGCCAGCACCCCGCCGCGCCCGACAGATACGCAGTATTTT. Translating gives CASTPPRPTDTQYF.

V and J are TRBV11-2 and TRBJ1-2; D gene uncertain. From germline, CDR1 is SGHAT and CDR2 FQNNGV. The CDR3 contains 13 residues. Trimming pared 5 bases from V and 5 bases from J, leaving 12 bases between. The CDR3 here is CASSSGPPYGYTF. Written as DNA, the CDR3 is TGTGCCAGCAGCAGTGGCCCTCCTTATGGCTACACCTTC.

This sequence joins TRBV7-9 and TRBJ2-7; D not resolved. The V gene lost 1 base and the J gene lost 3 bases, with 10 bases spanning the gap. The germline V gene encodes CDR1 SEHNR and CDR2 FQNEAQ (reference sequence). The CDR3 extends over 14 amino acids. The CDR3 here is CASSLVGRYYEQYF. CDR3 bases: TGTGCCAGCAGCTTAGTGGGCCGATACTACGAGCAGTACTTC.

The gene calls are TRBV2 and TRBJ2-5, with D possibly TRBD1 on 9 matching bases. The CDR3 has 18 residues. Germline V CDR1 and CDR2: SNHLY, FYNNEI. Trimming removed 8 bases from V and 5 bases from J, with 30 bases in between. The CDR3 protein is CASATGGARRGGYETQYF. The CDR3 coding sequence is TGTGCCAGCGCCACAGGGGGCGCGAGACGGGGGGGCTACGAGACCCAGTACTTC.

The V gene is TRBV21-1, the J gene TRBJ2-3. TRBV21-1 is recorded as a pseudogene. There are 15 residues in the CDR3. The CDR3 DNA sequence: TGTGCCAGCAGCAAAGCAGCAGGACCCACAGATACGCAGTATTTT. Amino acids: CASSKAAGPTDTQYF.

The chain is built from TRBV15 and TRBJ2-3; 9 positions match TRBD1. V lost 4 bases, J lost 6 bases, and 8 bases stayed unmatched. Germline V lookup: CDR1 LNHNV, CDR2 YYDKDF (reference sequence). The CDR3 consists of 15 residues. The CDR3, as DNA: TGTGCCACCAGCACGCCACAGGGGGCATCGGATACGCAGTATTTT. It is translated as CATSTPQGASDTQYF.

The genes are TRBV5-6 and TRBJ1-2, with D unclear. V lost 4 bases and J lost 1, with 20 bases in between. CDR3 length equals 17 residues. Per the germline V gene, CDR1 is SGHDT and CDR2 is YYEEEE. CDR3 in DNA: TGTGCCAGCAGCGCACCCCTCGGTGCCAGTTTTAACTATGGCTACACCTTC. It encodes CASSAPLGASFNYGYTF.

The chain is built from TRBV4-2 and TRBJ1-2, with a possible D match to TRBD1 (5 bases). The germline V and J ends were trimmed by 10 bases and 1 base, with 19 bases remaining between them. The germline V gene encodes CDR1 LGHNA and CDR2 YNFKEQ. This CDR3 is built from 15 residues. CDR3 protein: CATTPLGQDNYGYTF. For the CDR3, the DNA is TGTGCCACCACACCCCTGGGGCAGGATAACTATGGCTACACCTTC.

The chain carries TRBV5-6 and TRBJ1-5; perhaps TRBD1 as D (6 bases). V shed 6 bases and J shed 3 bases, with 16 bases lying between them. Germline V CDR1 and CDR2: SGHDT, YYEEEE. CDR3 size: 15 residues. The CDR3 region is CASTSGGQYNQPQHF. CDR3 sequence (DNA): TGTGCCAGCACCTCAGGCGGACAGTACAATCAGCCCCAGCATTTT.

This clone is termed medium-sized. This chain connects TRBV5-4 to TRBJ2-7; D is possibly TRBD1 (6 bases). There are 15 residues in the CDR3. Germline V gene sequence: CDR1 SGHNT, CDR2 YYREEE (reference sequence). V was cut by 0 bases and J by 0 bases, with 10 bases left in between. In DNA, the CDR3 is TGTGCCAGCAGCTTGGGGCAGGGGCGCTCCTACGAGCAGTACTTC. Translating it yields CASSLGQGRSYEQYF.

The V gene is TRBV27, the J gene TRBJ2-4; D might be TRBD1 (9 bases). The germline V gene has CDR1 MNHEY and CDR2 SMNVEV (reference sequence). Trimming stripped 2 bases from V and 0 bases from J, with 20 bases between. The CDR3 is 19 amino acids. The CDR3 sequence is CASSLRGTGTSLAKNIQYF. The DNA of the CDR3 is TGTGCCAGCAGTTTACGCGGGACAGGGACTAGTTTAGCCAAAAACATTCAGTACTTC.

This chain connects TRBV2 to TRBJ1-4; tentative D call: TRBD1 (5 bases). V lost 3 bases, J lost 0 bases, and 11 bases lay in between. The CDR3 totals 16 residues. Germline CDR1 reads SNHLY; CDR2 reads FYNNEI. The CDR3 protein is CASSERTGATNEKLFF. The CDR3 DNA is TGTGCCAGCAGTGAGAGAACAGGTGCAACTAATGAAAAACTGTTTTTT.

In regard to this clone: The sample contains more than one DNA sequence encoding this CDR3. The V and J genes are TRBV5-1 and TRBJ1-5, with D unresolved. Germline V gene sequence: CDR1 SGHRS, CDR2 YFSETQ. Deletions cut 0 bases from V and 3 bases from J, with 10 bases between. The CDR3 contains 15 residues. This chain's CDR3 is CASSLEGGINQPQHF. CDR3 sequence (DNA): TGCGCCAGCAGCTTGGAGGGCGGGATCAATCAGCCCCAGCATTTT.

The gene calls are TRBV20-1 and TRBJ2-5; D is uncertain. V dropped 4 bases and J dropped 9 bases, with 9 bases sitting between them. There are 10 residues in the CDR3. Germline-derived CDR1 and CDR2 are DFQATT and SNEGSKA (reference sequence). CDR3: CSATTGAQYF. Here the CDR3 DNA reads TGCAGTGCTACCACTGGAGCCCAGTACTTC.

This chain joins TRBV7-8 and TRBJ1-1; D gene uncertain. Trimming left V 3 bases short and J 5 bases short, with 10 bases between. This CDR3 spans 13 amino acids. Per germline, CDR1 SGHVS and CDR2 FQNEAQ. CDR3 region: CASSFQPNTEAFF. CDR3 DNA: TGTGCCAGCAGCTTCCAGCCCAATACTGAAGCTTTCTTT. The entire variable domain, with the rest obtained from reference TRBV7-8 and TRBJ1-1, is as follows: GAGVSQSPRYKVAKRGQDVALRCDPISGHVSLFWYQQALGQGPEFLTYFQNEAQLDKSGLPSDRFFAERPEGSVSTLKIQRTQQEDSAVYLCASSFQPNTEAFFGQGTRLTVV.

This clone occurred a few times. The rearrangement links TRBV4-1 to TRBJ2-7; D may match TRBD1 or TRBD2 (5 bases each). The germline V and J ends were trimmed by 1 base and 1 base, with 11 bases remaining between them. This CDR3 is built from 15 residues. CDR1 and CDR2 from the germline V gene are MGHRA and YSYEKL. This chain's CDR3 is CASSQAQGRSYEQYF. In DNA, the CDR3 is TGCGCCAGCAGCCAAGCTCAGGGACGATCCTACGAGCAGTACTTC.

This clone ranks as medium-sized. The chain couples TRBV18 to TRBJ2-7, with D tentatively TRBD1 (5 bases). V was pared by 6 bases and J by 0 bases, with 12 bases between. The CDR3 consists of 14 residues. CDR1 KGHSH and CDR2 LQKENI come from the germline V gene. The CDR3 here is CASSLDSNSYEQYF. The DNA for the CDR3 is TGTGCCAGCTCTCTCGACAGCAACTCCTACGAGCAGTACTTC.

The genes are TRBV5-1 and TRBJ2-2; 12 nucleotides agree with TRBD1. This CDR3 is 19 amino acids long. Germline V gives CDR1 SGHRS, CDR2 YFSETQ. V lost 0 bases to trimming and J lost 3 bases; unmatched junction nucleotides: 9. The CDR3 region is CASSLGGTGGLTYTGELFF. As DNA, the CDR3 is TGCGCCAGCAGCTTGGGAGGGACAGGGGGCCTAACGTACACCGGGGAGCTGTTTTTT.

The chain uses TRBV7-9 and TRBJ1-5; the match to TRBD1 covers 7 bases. Germline loops: CDR1 SEHNR, CDR2 FQNEAQ (reference sequence). The CDR3 sequence is 15 residues long. J lost 3 bases, V lost 5 bases, and 7 bases had no gene match. CDR3 in amino acids: CASSTDREVNQPQHF. In DNA form, the CDR3 reads TGTGCCAGCAGCACAGACAGGGAGGTCAATCAGCCCCAGCATTTT.

This clone appeared a few times. The chain carries TRBV4-1 and TRBJ2-1; 10 positions agree with TRBD1. The CDR3 covers 18 residues. The germline CDR1 and CDR2 sequences are MGHRA and YSYEKL. The junction had 14 bases not matched to a gene; V was cut back by 5 bases and J by 4 bases. The CDR3, as DNA: TGCGCCAGCAGCTATTCTTCGGGACAGGGGTCCTTTTACAATGAGCAGTTCTTC. Translating gives CASSYSSGQGSFYNEQFF.

The chain has TRBV6-4 and TRBJ2-3, with 13 bases lining up with TRBD2. CDR3 length equals 17 residues. The V segment lost 4 bases and the J segment 4 bases; nucleotides outside the gene matches: 8. In germline, CDR1 is MRHNA, CDR2 SNTAGT. CDR3 in DNA: TGTGCCAGCAGTGCACTAGCGGGGGGGCCTGGCTCAGATACGCAGTATTTT. Translation: CASSALAGGPGSDTQYF.

This clone was counted only a few times. J is TRBJ1-1 and V is TRBV27; a weak D match, TRBD1 (5 bases). The CDR3 loop spans 13 amino acids. The V end was cut by 2 bases, the J end by 3 bases, with 7 bases between. In germline, CDR1 is MNHEY, CDR2 SMNVEV (reference sequence). The CDR3 is CASSLQGDTEAFF. The CDR3 DNA is TGTGCCAGCAGTTTACAGGGAGACACTGAAGCTTTCTTT.

The chain uses TRBV5-6 and TRBJ1-6, with a tentative D call TRBD1 (6 bases). The CDR3 length is 14 residues. Germline CDR1 SGHDT, CDR2 YYEEEE. V was shortened by 4 bases and J by 13 bases, with 18 bases between the two germline ends. The CDR3 loop reads CASSPPGAVSPLHF. DNA for the CDR3: TGTGCCAGCAGCCCGCCAGGGGCTGTATCGCCCCTCCACTTT.

The chain combines TRBV5-5 with TRBJ2-7; tentatively, D is TRBD2 (5 bases). The CDR3 is 14 amino acids. The germline V and J ends were trimmed by 2 bases and 3 bases, with 12 bases remaining between them. The germline V gene has CDR1 SGHKS and CDR2 YYEKEE (reference sequence). CDR3 nucleotide sequence: TGTGCCAGCAGCTTTTCGGGGTCGCACTACGAGCAGTACTTC. Translation: CASSFSGSHYEQYF.

This chain connects TRBV5-4 to TRBJ2-5, with D tentatively TRBD1 (5 bases). CDR3 length: 13 residues. Trimming stripped 3 bases from V and 2 bases from J, with 8 bases between. Germline loops: CDR1 SGHNT, CDR2 YYREEE (reference sequence). CDR3 in DNA: TGTGCCAGCAGCTCACAGGAACAAGAGACCCAGTACTTC. Translating it yields CASSSQEQETQYF.

V and J are TRBV13 and TRBJ2-7; TRBD1 agrees at 11 bases. Trimming took 0 bases from V and 4 from J; bases not matched to a gene: 5. Germline V CDR1 and CDR2: PRHDT, FYEKMQ (reference sequence). This CDR3 comprises 16 residues. CDR3 residues: CASSLGPGTGGYEQYF. DNA for the CDR3: TGTGCCAGCAGCTTAGGGCCCGGGACAGGGGGGTACGAGCAGTACTTC.

The chain uses TRBV5-4 and TRBJ2-7; 9 positions agree with TRBD2. Germline lookup yields CDR1 SGHNT and CDR2 YYREEE (reference sequence). The CDR3 runs 14 residues. The J segment lost 5 bases and the V segment lost 3 bases, leaving 6 bases of the junction unmatched. This CDR3 reads CASSSIGTSHEQYF. As DNA, the CDR3 is TGTGCCAGCAGCTCGATCGGGACTAGCCACGAGCAGTACTTC. Full variable domain (outside the CDR3, taken from reference TRBV5-4 and TRBJ2-7): ETGVTQSPTHLIKTRGQQVTLRCSSQSGHNTVSWYQQALGQGPQFIFQYYREEENGRGNFPPRFSGLQFPNYSSELNVNALELDDSALYLCASSSIGTSHEQYFGPGTRLTVT.

The chain joins TRBV28 to TRBJ1-1; 7 bases align to TRBD1. J was trimmed by 5 bases and V by 6 bases; bases with no gene match: 15. Germline assignment: CDR1 MDHEN and CDR2 SYDVKM. The CDR3 is 16 amino acids. The CDR3 DNA reads as TGTGCCAGCAGCCCCCCACTTACAGGGGCTGGGACTGAAGCTTTCTTT. This sequence encodes CASSPPLTGAGTEAFF.

The gene calls are TRBV6-5 and TRBJ1-2; TRBD1 might be the D (5 bases). The length of the CDR3 is 16 residues. Deletions cut 0 bases from V and 4 bases from J, with 15 bases between. In germline, CDR1 is MNHEY, CDR2 SVGAGI. The CDR3 nucleotides read TGTGCCAGCAGTTACTCGTGGCAAGGGGATATCTATGGCTACACCTTC. Its translation is CASSYSWQGDIYGYTF.